These 4 T cell receptor beta chains were all obtained from the same sample, sequenced in a study of cytomegalovirus exposure and HLA in healthy donors. The PCR contained 60 Vbeta and 13 Jbeta primers. Sequencing used immunoSEQ multiplex PCR; TCRdb keeps in-frame clones, though not all of them. The repertoire includes 150,000 to 200,000 clones, 85% of them detected once, and 1% sits in the top ten. The sample comprised PBMCs. All receptors come from a boy aged 2 to 10 in good health and CMV-seronegative.

This clone was seen just once. This chain uses TRBV6-1 with TRBJ2-2; TRBD2 aligns across 11 bases. CDR1 and CDR2 (germline): MNHNS, SASEGT. The CDR3 has 14 amino acids. After removal of 4 bases from V and 11 bases from J, the junction contained 6 bases not matched to a gene. DNA for the CDR3: TGTGCCAGCAGTGGCATAGCGGGGGGGGGCGAGCTGTTTTTT. It yields the protein CASSGIAGGGELFF.

This chain uses TRBV9 with TRBJ2-2; TRBD1 matches 7 bases. Germline lookup yields CDR1 SGDLS and CDR2 YYNGEE. The CDR3 loop spans 15 amino acids. J gave up 3 bases and V 2 bases, and 4 bases lay outside the gene matches. The CDR3 loop is CASSVRQGDTGELFF. The CDR3 DNA is TGTGCCAGCAGCGTGCGACAGGGCGACACCGGGGAGCTGTTTTTT.

The chain combines TRBV28 with TRBJ1-1; D is perhaps TRBD1 (5 bases). V lost 7 bases and J lost 5, with 17 bases in between. Germline values: CDR1 MDHEN, CDR2 SYDVKM. This CDR3 contains 14 residues. The CDR3 loop is CASTSAGYRTEAFF. The CDR3 DNA sequence: TGTGCCAGCACCTCAGCGGGGTACAGGACTGAAGCTTTCTTT.

With regard to this clone: The sample holds other DNA sequences that translate to the same CDR3. This chain uses TRBV5-1 with TRBJ2-3, with TRBD2 identical over 7 bases. Germline loops: CDR1 SGHRS, CDR2 YFSETQ. Germline trimming cut 0 bases from V and 3 bases from J; bases unmatched to any gene: 4. CDR3 length equals 15 residues. CDR3 bases: TGCGCCAGCAGCTTGGGGGCTAGCGGAACAGATACGCAGTATTTT. Its translation is CASSLGASGTDTQYF.